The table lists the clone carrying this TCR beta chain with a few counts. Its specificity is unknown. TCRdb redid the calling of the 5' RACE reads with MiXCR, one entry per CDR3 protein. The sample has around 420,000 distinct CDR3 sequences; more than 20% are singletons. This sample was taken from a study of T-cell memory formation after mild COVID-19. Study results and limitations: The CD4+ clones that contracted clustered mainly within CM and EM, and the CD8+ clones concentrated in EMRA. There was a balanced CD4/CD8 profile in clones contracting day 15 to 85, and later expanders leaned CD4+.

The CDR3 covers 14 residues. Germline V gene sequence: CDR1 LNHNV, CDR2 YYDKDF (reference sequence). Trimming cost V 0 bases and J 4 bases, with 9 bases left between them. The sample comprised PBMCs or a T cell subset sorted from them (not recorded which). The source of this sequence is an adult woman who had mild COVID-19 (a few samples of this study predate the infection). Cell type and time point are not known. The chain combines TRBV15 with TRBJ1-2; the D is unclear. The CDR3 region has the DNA TGTGCCACCAGCAGAGATGCCGGATCCTATGGCTACACCTTC. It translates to CATSRDAGSYGYTF. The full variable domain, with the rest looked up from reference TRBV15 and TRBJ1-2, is DAMVIQNPRYQVTQFGKPVTLSCSQTLNHNVMYWYQQKSSQAPKLLFHYYDKDFNNEADTPDNFQSRRPNTSFCFLDIRSPGLGDTAMYLCATSRDAGSYGYTFGSGTRLTVV.